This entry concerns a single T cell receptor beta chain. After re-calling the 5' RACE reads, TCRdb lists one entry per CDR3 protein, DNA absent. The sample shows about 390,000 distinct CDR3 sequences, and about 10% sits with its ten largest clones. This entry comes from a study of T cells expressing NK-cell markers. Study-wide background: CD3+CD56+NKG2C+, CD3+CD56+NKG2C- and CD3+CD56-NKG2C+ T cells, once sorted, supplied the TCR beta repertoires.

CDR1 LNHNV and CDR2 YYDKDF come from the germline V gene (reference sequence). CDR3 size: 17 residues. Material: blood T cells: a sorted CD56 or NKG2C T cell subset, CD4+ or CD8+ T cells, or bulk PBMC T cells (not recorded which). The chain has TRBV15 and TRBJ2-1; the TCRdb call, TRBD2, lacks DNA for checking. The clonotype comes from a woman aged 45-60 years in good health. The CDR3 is CATSRPLLAGRDNEQFF.